This T cell receptor beta chain comes out of a study of shared clonotypes between healthy human individuals. Data came from immunoSEQ multiplex PCR; TCRdb stores just in-frame clones and leaves some out. The data show some 2,000,000 clones, roughly 95% seen once. This clone was picked up a small number of times. This CDR3 spans 15 amino acids. Looked up from germline, CDR1 is SGHNT and CDR2 is YYREEE (reference sequence). V shed 4 bases and J shed 0 bases, with 11 bases lying between them. What was sequenced was naive CD4+ T cells sorted from blood. Subset noted: CD45RA+ positively selected. The chain has TRBV5-4 and TRBJ1-3, with D maybe TRBD1 (5 bases). The source of this sequence is a man between 18 and 29 years old in good health. DNA of the CDR3: TGTGCCAGCAGCGCGGGACGGGGCTCTGGAAACACCATATATTTT. Its protein product is CASSAGRGSGNTIYF.